Listed below are T cell receptor beta chains from one sample, sequenced in a study of blood T cell repertoires in COVID-19. The protocol was immunoSEQ multiplex PCR, while the TCRdb copy is restricted to in-frame clones and leaves out a portion. The sample yields 400,000 or so clones, around 87% seen once. Sample: PBMCs or T cells enriched from blood (not recorded which). The receptors stem from a man aged 35 to 55 in a cohort exposed to, infected with or recovered from COVID-19 (not recorded which). Both conserved end residues are part of each CDR3.

j_call: TRBJ1-1
v_call: TRBV2
cdr3_aa: CASRGGEAFF

j_call: TRBJ1-6
v_call: TRBV3-1/TRBV3-2
cdr3_aa: CASSQDPPGYNSPLHF

j_call: TRBJ2-7
v_call: TRBV20-1
cdr3_aa: CSFSGGYEQYF

j_call: TRBJ1-6
v_call: TRBV2
cdr3_aa: CASSEASSYNSPLHF

j_call: TRBJ2-2
v_call: TRBV10-3
cdr3_aa: CAISPREGPNTGELFF

j_call: TRBJ2-7
v_call: TRBV11-2
cdr3_aa: CASRIGVMGRPPYEQYF

j_call: TRBJ2-7
v_call: TRBV5-1
cdr3_aa: CASSLDAAGSSYEQYF

j_call: TRBJ1-1
v_call: TRBV7-8
cdr3_aa: CASSLLGNTEAFF

j_call: TRBJ2-3
v_call: TRBV5-1
cdr3_aa: CASSDQGGIVTDTQYF

j_call: TRBJ1-1
v_call: TRBV13
cdr3_aa: CASSPPGLYGTEAFF

j_call: TRBJ2-7
v_call: TRBV2
cdr3_aa: CASRLQGPTYEQYF

j_call: TRBJ1-1
v_call: TRBV27
cdr3_aa: CARRQGLARTEAFF

j_call: TRBJ2-2
v_call: TRBV28
cdr3_aa: CASSPQDTGELFF

j_call: TRBJ2-1
v_call: TRBV7-2
cdr3_aa: CASSTQGYTYNEQFF

j_call: TRBJ2-7
v_call: TRBV6-1
cdr3_aa: CASSARRDAGDGEQYF

j_call: TRBJ1-6
v_call: TRBV5-1
cdr3_aa: CASRTGSSYNSPLHF

j_call: TRBJ2-5
v_call: TRBV7-9
cdr3_aa: CASSLSSGSWETQYF

j_call: TRBJ2-2
v_call: TRBV19
cdr3_aa: CASSNRGGQGFSGELFF

j_call: TRBJ1-2
v_call: TRBV15
cdr3_aa: CATSSDRATYGYTF

j_call: TRBJ1-1
v_call: TRBV27
cdr3_aa: CASSLTPGMNTEAFF

j_call: TRBJ2-1
v_call: TRBV9
cdr3_aa: CASSLGILREAYNEQFF

j_call: TRBJ2-3
v_call: TRBV19
cdr3_aa: CASTLRRGGDTQYF

j_call: TRBJ1-5
v_call: TRBV18
cdr3_aa: CASSPLPGGFDSNQPQHF

j_call: TRBJ1-5
v_call: TRBV28
cdr3_aa: CASTPGQGNSQPQHF

j_call: TRBJ1-6
v_call: TRBV6-5
cdr3_aa: CASSYSTGSTRSPLHF

j_call: TRBJ1-6
v_call: TRBV27
cdr3_aa: CASSFRANSPLHF

j_call: TRBJ1-3
v_call: TRBV19
cdr3_aa: CASKQPVGNTIYF

j_call: TRBJ1-6
v_call: TRBV3-1/TRBV3-2
cdr3_aa: CASSQSGANSPLHF

j_call: TRBJ1-5
v_call: TRBV5-8
cdr3_aa: CASGPSQGFSFWVVFQPQHF

j_call: TRBJ1-2
v_call: TRBV6-5
cdr3_aa: CASSRGQGNYGYTF

j_call: TRBJ2-5
v_call: TRBV14
cdr3_aa: CASSLGGGQETQYF

j_call: TRBJ2-3
v_call: TRBV7-9
cdr3_aa: CASSLPLAGSHWPDTQYF

j_call: TRBJ1-4
v_call: TRBV28
cdr3_aa: CASRYRGELFF

j_call: TRBJ2-7
v_call: TRBV6-5
cdr3_aa: CASRKAGAYEQYF

j_call: TRBJ1-5
v_call: TRBV10-2
cdr3_aa: CASSESGGENQPQHF

j_call: TRBJ2-3
v_call: TRBV3-1/TRBV3-2
cdr3_aa: CASSRDRYGDTQYF

j_call: TRBJ1-1
v_call: TRBV5-1
cdr3_aa: CASSWRDRRDTEAFF

j_call: TRBJ1-4
v_call: TRBV3-1/TRBV3-2
cdr3_aa: CASSPHGAYEKLFF

j_call: TRBJ2-1
v_call: TRBV11-1
cdr3_aa: CASRQGRGSYNEQFF

j_call: TRBJ1-2
v_call: TRBV11-2
cdr3_aa: CASSLDPGQGDGTF

j_call: TRBJ2-3
v_call: TRBV2
cdr3_aa: CASSERSISLDSADTQYF

j_call: TRBJ2-7
v_call: TRBV19
cdr3_aa: CASSMLMTGFYEQYF

j_call: TRBJ2-6
v_call: TRBV5-1
cdr3_aa: CASSLTGTGGRGANVLTF

j_call: TRBJ2-5
v_call: TRBV14
cdr3_aa: CASSQEQNRVEETQYF